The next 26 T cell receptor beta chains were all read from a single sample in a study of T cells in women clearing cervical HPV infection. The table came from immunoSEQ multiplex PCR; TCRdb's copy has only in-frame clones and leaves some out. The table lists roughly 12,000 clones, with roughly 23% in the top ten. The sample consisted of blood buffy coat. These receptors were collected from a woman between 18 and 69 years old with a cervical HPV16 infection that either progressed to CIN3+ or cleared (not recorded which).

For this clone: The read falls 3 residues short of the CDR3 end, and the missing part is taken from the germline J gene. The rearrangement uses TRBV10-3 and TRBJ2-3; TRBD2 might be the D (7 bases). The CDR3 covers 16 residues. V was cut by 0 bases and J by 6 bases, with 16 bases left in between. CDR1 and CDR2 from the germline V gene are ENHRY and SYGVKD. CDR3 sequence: CAISESGRGSGDTQYF. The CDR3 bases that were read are TGTGCCATCAGTGAGTCGGGGAGGGGGTCCGGGGATACG.

The CDR3 sequence is CASSGDRRSGNTIYF. Incomplete CDR3 DNA: TGTGCCAGCTCCGGGGACAGGAGGTCGGGAAACACC. V is TRBV2 and J is TRBJ1-3; the match to TRBD1 covers 8 bases. The read comes to an end 3 residues before the CDR3 does, leaving the germline J gene to fill in the end. V lost 8 bases to trimming and J lost 4 bases; unmatched junction nucleotides: 10. CDR3 size: 15 residues. Germline V gives CDR1 SNHLY, CDR2 FYNNEI.

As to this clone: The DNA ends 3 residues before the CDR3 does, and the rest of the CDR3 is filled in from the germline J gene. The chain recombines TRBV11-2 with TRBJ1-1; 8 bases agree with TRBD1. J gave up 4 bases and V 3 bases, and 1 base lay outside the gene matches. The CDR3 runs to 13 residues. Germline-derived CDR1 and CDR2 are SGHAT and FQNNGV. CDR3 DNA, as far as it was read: TGTGCCAGCAGCTTTGGACAGGGCACTGAA. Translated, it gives CASSFGQGTE. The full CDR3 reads CASSFGQGTEAFF.

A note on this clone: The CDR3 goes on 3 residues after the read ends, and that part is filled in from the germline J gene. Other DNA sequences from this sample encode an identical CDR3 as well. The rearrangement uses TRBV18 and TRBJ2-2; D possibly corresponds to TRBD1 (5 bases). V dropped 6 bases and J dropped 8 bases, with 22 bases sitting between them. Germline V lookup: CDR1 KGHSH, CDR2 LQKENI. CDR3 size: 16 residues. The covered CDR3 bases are TGTGCCAGCTCCCCCCCCGGCAGGGAAACTTTGGGGGAG. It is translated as CASSPPGRETLGE. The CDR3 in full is CASSPPGRETLGELFF.

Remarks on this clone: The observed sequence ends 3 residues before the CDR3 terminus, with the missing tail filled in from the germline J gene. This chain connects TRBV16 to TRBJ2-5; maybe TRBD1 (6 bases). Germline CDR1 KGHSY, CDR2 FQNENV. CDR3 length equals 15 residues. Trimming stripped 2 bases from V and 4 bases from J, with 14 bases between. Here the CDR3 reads CASSQEGTGTETQYF. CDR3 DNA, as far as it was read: TGTGCCAGCAGCCAAGAGGGTACAGGGACAGAGACC. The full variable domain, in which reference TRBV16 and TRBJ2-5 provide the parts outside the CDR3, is GEEVAQTPKHLVRGEGQKAKLYCAPIKGHSYVFWYQQVLKNEFKFLISFQNENVFDETGMPKERFSAKCLPNSPCSLEIQATKLEDSAVYFCASSQEGTGTETQYFGPGTRLLVL.

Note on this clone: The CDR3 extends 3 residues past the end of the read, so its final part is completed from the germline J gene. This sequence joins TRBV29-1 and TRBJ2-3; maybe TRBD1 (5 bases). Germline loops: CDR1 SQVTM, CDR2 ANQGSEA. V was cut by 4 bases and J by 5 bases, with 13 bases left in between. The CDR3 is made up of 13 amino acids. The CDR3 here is CSVAQGRGDTQYF. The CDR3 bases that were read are TGCAGCGTTGCGCAGGGAAGGGGAGATACG.

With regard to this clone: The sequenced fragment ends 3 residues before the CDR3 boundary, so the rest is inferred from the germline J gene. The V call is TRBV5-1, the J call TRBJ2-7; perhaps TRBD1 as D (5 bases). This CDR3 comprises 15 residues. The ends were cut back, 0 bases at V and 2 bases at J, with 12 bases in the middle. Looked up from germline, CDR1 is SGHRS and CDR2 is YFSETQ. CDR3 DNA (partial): TGCGCCAGCAGCTTGGATACAGGTGGGCCCTACGAG. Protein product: CASSLDTGGPYE. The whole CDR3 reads CASSLDTGGPYEQYF.

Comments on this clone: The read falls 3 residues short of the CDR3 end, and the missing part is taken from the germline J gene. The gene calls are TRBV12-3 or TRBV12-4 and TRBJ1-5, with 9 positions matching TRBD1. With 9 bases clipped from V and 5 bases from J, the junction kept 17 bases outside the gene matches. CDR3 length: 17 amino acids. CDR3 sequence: CASHPDPGQGRDQPQHF. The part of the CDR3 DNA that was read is TGTGCCAGTCATCCCGATCCGGGACAGGGCAGAGATCAGCCC.

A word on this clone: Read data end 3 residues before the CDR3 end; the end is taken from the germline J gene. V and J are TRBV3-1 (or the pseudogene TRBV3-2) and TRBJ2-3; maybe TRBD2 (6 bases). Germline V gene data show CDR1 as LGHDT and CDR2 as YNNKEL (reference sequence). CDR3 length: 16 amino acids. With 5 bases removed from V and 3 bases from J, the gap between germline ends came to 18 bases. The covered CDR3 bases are TGTGCCAGCAGCTCCGGGGGTGGCGGGGCTACAGATACG. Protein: CASSSGGGGATDT. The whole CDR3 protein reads CASSSGGGGATDTQYF.

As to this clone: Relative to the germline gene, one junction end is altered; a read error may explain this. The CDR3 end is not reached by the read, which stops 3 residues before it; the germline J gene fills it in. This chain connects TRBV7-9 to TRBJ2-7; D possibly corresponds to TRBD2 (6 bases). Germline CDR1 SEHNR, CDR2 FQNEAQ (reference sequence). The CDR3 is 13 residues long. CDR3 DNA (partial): TGTTCCAGCAGAACGACGGGGGCCTACGAG. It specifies CSSRTTGAYE. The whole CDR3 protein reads CSSRTTGAYEQYF.

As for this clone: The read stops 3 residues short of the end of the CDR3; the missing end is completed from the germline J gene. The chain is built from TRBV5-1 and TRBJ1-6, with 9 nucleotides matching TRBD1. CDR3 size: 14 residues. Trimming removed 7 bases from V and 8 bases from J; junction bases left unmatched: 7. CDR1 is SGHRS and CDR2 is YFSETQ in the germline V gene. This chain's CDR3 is CASRTGQGDSPLHF. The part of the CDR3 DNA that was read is TGCGCCAGCCGAACGGGACAGGGAGATTCACCC.

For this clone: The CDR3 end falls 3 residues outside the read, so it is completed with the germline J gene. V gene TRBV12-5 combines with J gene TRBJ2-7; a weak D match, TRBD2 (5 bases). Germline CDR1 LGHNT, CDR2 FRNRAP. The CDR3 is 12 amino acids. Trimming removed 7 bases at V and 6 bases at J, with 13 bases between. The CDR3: CASATAGREQYF. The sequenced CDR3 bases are TGTGCTAGTGCTACTGCGGGCCGCGAG.

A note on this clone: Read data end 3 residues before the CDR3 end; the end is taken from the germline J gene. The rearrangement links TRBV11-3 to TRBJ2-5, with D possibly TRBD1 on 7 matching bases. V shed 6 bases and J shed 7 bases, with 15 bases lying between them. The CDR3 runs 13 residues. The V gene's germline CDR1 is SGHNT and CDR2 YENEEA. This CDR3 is CASSQGGQVTQYF. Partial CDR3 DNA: TGTGCCAGCAGTCAGGGGGGTCAGGTGACC.

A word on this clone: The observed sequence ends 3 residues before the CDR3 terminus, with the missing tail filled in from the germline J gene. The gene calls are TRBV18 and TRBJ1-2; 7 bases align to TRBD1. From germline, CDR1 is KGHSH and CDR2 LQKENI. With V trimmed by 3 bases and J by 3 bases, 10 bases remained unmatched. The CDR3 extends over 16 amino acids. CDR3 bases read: TGTGCCAGCTCACCTTCGCTACAGGGGAGGCACTATGGC. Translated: CASSPSLQGRHYG. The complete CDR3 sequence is CASSPSLQGRHYGYTF.

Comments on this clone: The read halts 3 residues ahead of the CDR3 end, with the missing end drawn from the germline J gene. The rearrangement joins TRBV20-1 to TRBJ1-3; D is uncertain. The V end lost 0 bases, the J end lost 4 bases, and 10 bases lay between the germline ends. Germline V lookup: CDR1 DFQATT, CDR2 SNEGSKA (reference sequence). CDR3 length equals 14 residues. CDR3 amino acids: CSARDTLIGNTIYF. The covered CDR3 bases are TGCAGTGCTAGAGATACCCTAATAGGAAACACC.

The CDR3 protein is CASSVDNPREAFF. CDR3 bases read: TGCGCCAGCAGCGTGGACAACCCGAGGGAA. The rearrangement uses TRBV5-1 and TRBJ1-1, with a tentative D call TRBD1 (5 bases). The read falls 3 residues short of the CDR3 end, and the missing part is taken from the germline J gene. This CDR3 has 13 amino acids. Germline CDR1 SGHRS, CDR2 YFSETQ.

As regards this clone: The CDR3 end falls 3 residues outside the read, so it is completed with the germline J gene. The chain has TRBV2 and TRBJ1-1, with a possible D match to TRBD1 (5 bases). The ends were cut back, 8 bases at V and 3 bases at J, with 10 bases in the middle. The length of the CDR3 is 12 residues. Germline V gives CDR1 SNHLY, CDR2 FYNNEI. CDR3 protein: CASLDSYTEAFF. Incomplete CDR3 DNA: TGTGCCAGCTTAGACAGCTACACTGAA.

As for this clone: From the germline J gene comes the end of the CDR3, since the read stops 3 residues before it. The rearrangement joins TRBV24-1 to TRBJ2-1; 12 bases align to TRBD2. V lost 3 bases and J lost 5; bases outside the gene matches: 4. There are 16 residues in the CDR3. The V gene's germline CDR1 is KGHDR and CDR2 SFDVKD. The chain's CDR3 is CATSDPSGGADNEQFF. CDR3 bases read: TGTGCCACCAGTGATCCTAGCGGGGGGGCGGACAATGAG.

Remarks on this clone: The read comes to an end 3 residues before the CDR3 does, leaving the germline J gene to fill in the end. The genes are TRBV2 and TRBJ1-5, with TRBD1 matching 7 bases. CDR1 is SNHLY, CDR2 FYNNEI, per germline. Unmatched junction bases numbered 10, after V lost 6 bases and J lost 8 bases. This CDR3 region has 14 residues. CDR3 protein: CASRETGPWEPQHF. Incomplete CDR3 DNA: TGTGCCAGCAGAGAGACAGGGCCGTGGGAGCCC.

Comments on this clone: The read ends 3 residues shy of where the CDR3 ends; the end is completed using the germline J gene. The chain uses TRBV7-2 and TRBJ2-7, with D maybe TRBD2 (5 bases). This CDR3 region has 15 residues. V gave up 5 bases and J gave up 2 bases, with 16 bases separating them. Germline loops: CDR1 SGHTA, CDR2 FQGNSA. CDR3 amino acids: CASSPSPGEAYEQYF. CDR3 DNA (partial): TGTGCCAGCAGCCCTAGCCCAGGAGAAGCCTACGAG.

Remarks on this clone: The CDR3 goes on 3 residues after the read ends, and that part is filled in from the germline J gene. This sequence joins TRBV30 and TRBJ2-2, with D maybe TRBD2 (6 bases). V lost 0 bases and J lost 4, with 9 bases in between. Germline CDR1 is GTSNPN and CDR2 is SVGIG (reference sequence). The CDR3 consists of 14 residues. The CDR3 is CAWSVGGVTGELFF. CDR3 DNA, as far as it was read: TGTGCCTGGAGTGTGGGGGGAGTCACCGGGGAG. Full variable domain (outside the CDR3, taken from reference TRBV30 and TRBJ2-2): SQTIHQWPATLVQPVGSPLSLECTVEGTSNPNLYWYRQAAGRGLQLLFYSVGIGQISSEVPQNLSASRPQDRQFILSSKKLLLSDSGFYLCAWSVGGVTGELFFGEGSRLTVL.

CDR3 bases read: TGTGCCAGCAGCCCAGGCTACGAG. Protein sequence: CASSPGYE. The CDR3 reads in full as CASSPGYEQYF. The chain links TRBV11-2 to TRBJ2-7; no firm D call. The read ends 3 residues early relative to the CDR3; the germline J gene fills the gap. The germline CDR1 and CDR2 sequences are SGHAT and FQNNGV. The V gene lost 5 bases and the J gene lost 3 bases, with 5 bases spanning the gap. CDR3 length equals 11 residues.

The covered CDR3 bases are TGTGCCAGCAGTTTTAGGGGTCTGTGGGGAAAAGGGACC. Its protein product is CASSFRGLWGKGT. The entire CDR3 is CASSFRGLWGKGTQYF. This chain uses TRBV28 with TRBJ2-5, with D maybe TRBD1 (5 bases). The read ends 3 residues before the CDR3 terminus; that terminus is restored from the germline J gene. V gave up 3 bases and J gave up 7 bases, with 21 bases separating them. Germline assignment: CDR1 MDHEN and CDR2 SYDVKM. The CDR3 contains 16 residues.

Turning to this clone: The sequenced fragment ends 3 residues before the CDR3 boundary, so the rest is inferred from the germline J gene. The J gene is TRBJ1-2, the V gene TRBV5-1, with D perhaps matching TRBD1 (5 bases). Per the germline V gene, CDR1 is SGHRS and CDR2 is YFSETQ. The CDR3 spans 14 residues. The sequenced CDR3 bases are TGCGCCAGCAGCTTGGTCTCGGGGGGAGACGGC. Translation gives CASSLVSGGDG. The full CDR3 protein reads CASSLVSGGDGYTF.

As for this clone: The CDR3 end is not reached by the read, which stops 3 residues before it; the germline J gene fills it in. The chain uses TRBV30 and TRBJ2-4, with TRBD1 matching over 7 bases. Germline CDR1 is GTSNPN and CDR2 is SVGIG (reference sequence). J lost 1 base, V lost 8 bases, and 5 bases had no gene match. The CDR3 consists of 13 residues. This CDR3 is CAGSGGAKNIQYF. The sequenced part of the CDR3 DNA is TGTGCCGGTTCAGGGGGTGCCAAAAACATT.

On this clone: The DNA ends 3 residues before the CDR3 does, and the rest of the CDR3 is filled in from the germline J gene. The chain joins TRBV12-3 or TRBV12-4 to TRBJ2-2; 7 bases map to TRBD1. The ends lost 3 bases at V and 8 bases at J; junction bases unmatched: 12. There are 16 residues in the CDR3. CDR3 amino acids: CASSLAGGRDIGELFF. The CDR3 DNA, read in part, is TGTGCCAGCAGTTTGGCAGGGGGACGCGATATAGGGGAG.